This T cell receptor beta chain was identified in a study of molecular identifiers for immune sequencing clone quantification. Whole-study findings and limits: Researchers reportedly could pick up spiked Jurkat TCR RNA from one cell mixed into some 1 million naive cells.

The CDR3 has 12 amino acids. Germline CDR1 MNHEY, CDR2 SMNVEV (reference sequence). The V end was cut by 3 bases, the J end by 7 bases, with 9 bases between. On this clonotype: The antigen remains undetermined. A much more abundant neighbour one base away suggests this may be a read error.

Sequencing libraries of naive CD8 cells derived from roughly 20,000 to 1,000,000 sorted cells with 10%, 30% or 50% RNA. Sorting isolated naive CD8 T cells as CD8+CD4-CCR7+CD45RA+ events. TCRdb ran MiXCR on the PCR reads and lists one entry per CDR3 protein. The sample has approximately 500,000 distinct CDR3 sequences, 25% seen once; the top ten hold around 0.8%. The TCR comes from a human donor in good health. Some libraries in this study had Jurkat cell RNA spiked in. The chain links TRBV27 to TRBJ1-1; a possible D gene is TRBD1 (5 bases). The sequenced sample was naive CD8+ T cells from blood, with Jurkat cell RNA spiked in. Subset in this sample: FACS-sorted CD8+CD4-CCR7+CD45RA+ naive T cells. CDR3 sequence (DNA): TGTGCCAGCAGTTTCGGGGGGGATGAAGCTTTCTTT. Translated, it gives CASSFGGDEAFF.